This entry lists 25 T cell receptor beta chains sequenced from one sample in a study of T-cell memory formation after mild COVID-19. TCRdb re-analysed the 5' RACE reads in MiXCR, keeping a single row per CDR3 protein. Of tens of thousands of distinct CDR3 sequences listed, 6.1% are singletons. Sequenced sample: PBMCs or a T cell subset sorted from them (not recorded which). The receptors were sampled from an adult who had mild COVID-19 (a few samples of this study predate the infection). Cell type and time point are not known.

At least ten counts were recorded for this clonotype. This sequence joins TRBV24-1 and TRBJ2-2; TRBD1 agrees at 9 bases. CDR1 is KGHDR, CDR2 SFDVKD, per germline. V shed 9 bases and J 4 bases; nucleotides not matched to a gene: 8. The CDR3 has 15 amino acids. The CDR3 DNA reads TGTGCCACCGCCCCAGGGACAGGGATCACCGGGGAGCTGTTTTTT. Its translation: CATAPGTGITGELFF.

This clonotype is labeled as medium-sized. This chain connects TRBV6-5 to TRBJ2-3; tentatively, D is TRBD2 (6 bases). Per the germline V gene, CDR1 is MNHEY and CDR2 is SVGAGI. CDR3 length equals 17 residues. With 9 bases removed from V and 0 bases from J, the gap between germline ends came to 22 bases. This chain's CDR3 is CASSRSRGGLSTDTQYF. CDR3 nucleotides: TGTGCCAGTTCGAGGAGTAGGGGCGGACTAAGCACAGATACGCAGTATTTT.

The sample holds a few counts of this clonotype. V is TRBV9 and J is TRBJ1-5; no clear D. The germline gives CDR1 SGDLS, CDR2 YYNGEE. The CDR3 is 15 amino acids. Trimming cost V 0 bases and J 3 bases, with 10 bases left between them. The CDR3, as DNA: TGTGCCAGCAGCGTAGCTCCAGGTGTCAATCAGCCCCAGCATTTT. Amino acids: CASSVAPGVNQPQHF.

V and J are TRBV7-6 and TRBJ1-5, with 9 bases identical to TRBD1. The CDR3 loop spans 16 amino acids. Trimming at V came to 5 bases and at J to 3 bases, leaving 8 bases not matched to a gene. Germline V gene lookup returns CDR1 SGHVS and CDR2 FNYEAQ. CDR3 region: CASSQGQGLTNQPQHF. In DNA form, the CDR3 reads TGTGCCAGCAGCCAAGGACAGGGGTTGACCAATCAGCCCCAGCATTTT.

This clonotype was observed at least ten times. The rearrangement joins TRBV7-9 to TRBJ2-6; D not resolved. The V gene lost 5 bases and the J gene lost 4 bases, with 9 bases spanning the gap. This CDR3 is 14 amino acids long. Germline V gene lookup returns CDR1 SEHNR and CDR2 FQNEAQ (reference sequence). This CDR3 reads CASSLGTGANVLTF. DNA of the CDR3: TGTGCCAGCAGCCTGGGAACCGGGGCCAACGTCCTGACTTTC.

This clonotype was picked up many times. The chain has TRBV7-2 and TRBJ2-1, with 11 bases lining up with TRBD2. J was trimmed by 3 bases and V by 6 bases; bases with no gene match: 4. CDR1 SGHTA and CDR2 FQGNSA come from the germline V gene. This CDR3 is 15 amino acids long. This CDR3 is CASRPGTSGYNEQFF. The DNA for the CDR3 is TGTGCCAGCAGGCCGGGGACTAGCGGCTACAATGAGCAGTTCTTC.

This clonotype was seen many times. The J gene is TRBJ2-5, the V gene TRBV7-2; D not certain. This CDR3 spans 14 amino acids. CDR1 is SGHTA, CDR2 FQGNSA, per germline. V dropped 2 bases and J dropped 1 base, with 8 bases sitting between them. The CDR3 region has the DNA TGTGCCAGCAGCTTAATTCCGGTCCAAGAGACCCAGTACTTC. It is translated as CASSLIPVQETQYF.

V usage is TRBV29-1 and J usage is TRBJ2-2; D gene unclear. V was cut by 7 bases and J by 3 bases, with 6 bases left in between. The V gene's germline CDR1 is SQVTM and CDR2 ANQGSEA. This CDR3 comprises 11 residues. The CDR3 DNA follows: TGCAGCGCAACTTACACCGGGGAGCTGTTTTTT. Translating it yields CSATYTGELFF.

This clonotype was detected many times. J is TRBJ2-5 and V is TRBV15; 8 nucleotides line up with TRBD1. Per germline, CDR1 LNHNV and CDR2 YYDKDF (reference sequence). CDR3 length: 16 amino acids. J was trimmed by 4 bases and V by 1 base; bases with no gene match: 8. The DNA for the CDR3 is TGTGCCACCAGCAGAGGTGCCAGGGGGCGCCGAGAGACCCAGTACTTC. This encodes CATSRGARGRRETQYF.

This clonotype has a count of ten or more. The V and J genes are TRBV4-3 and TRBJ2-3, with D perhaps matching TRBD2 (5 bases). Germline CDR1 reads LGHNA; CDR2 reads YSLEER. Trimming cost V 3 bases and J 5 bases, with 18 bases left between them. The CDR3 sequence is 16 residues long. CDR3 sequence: CASSHAAGPSGDTQYF. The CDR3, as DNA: TGCGCCAGCAGCCATGCCGCGGGCCCCTCAGGAGATACGCAGTATTTT.

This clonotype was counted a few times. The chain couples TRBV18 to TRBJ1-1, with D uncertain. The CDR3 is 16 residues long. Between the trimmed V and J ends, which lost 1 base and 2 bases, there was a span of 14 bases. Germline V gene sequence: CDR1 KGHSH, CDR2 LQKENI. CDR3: CASSPLSTGDNTEAFF. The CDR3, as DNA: TGTGCCAGCTCACCACTGAGTACGGGAGATAACACTGAAGCTTTCTTT.

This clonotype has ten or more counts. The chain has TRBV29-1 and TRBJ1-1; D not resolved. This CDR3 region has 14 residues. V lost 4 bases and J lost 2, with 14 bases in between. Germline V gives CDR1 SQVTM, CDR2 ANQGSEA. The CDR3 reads CSVVLKKVNTEAFF. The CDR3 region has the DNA TGCAGCGTTGTCTTGAAGAAAGTAAACACTGAAGCTTTCTTT.

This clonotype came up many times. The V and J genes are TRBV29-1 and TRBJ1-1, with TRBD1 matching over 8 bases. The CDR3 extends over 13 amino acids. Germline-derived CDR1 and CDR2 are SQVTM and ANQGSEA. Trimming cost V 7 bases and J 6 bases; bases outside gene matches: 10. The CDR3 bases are TGCAGCGCTTGGACAGGGACTATGGCTGAAGCTTTCTTT. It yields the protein CSAWTGTMAEAFF.

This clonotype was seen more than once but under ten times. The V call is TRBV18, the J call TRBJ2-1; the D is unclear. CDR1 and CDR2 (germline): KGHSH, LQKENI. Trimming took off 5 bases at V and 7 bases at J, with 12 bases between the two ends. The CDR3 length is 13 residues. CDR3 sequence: CASSFSRVNEQFF. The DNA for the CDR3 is TGTGCCAGCTCATTTTCTCGGGTGAATGAGCAGTTCTTC.

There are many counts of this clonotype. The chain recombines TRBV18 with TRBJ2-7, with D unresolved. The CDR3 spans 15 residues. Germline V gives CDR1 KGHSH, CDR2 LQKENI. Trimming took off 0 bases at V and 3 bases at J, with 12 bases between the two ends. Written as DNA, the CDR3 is TGTGCCAGCTCACCACCAACTAACCGTGGCTACGAGCAGTACTTC. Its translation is CASSPPTNRGYEQYF.

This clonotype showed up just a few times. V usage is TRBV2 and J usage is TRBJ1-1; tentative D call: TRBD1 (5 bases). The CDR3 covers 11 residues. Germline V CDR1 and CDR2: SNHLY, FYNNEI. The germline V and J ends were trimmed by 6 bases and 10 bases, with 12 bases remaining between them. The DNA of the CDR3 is TGTGCCAGCAGCCCTCGGAGGGGAGCTTTCTTT. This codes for CASSPRRGAFF.

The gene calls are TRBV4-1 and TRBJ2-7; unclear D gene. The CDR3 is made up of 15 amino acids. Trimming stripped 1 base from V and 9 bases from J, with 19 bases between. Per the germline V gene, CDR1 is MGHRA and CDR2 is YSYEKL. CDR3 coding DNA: TGCGCCAGCAGCCAAGCCCCTGGCGGACGCCTGGGGCAGTACTTC. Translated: CASSQAPGGRLGQYF.

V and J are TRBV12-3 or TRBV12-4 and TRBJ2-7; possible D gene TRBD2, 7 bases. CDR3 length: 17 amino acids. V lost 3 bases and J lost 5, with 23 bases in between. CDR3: CASSLLRKGGPEDEQYF. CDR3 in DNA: TGTGCCAGCAGTTTGTTGCGGAAGGGGGGGCCCGAAGACGAGCAGTACTTC.

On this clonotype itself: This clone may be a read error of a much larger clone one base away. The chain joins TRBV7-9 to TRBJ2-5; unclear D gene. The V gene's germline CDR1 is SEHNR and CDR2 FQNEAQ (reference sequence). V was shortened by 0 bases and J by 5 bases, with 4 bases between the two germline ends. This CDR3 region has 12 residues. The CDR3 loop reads CASSLALETQYF. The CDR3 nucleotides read TGTGCCAGCAGCTTAGCGTTGGAGACCCAGTACTTC. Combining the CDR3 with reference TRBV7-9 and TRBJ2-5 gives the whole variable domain DTGVSQNPRHKITKRGQNVTFRCDPISEHNRLYWYRQTLGQGPEFLTYFQNEAQLEKSRLLSDRFSAERPKGSFSTLEIQRTEQGDSAMYLCASSLALETQYFGPGTRLLVL.

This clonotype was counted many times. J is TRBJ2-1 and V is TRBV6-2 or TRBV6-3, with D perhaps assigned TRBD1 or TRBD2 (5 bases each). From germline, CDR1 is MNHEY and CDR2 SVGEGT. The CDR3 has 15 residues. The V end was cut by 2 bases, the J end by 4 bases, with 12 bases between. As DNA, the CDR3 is TGTGCCAGCAGTTACGGGGACGGGGTGTACAATGAGCAGTTCTTC. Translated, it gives CASSYGDGVYNEQFF.

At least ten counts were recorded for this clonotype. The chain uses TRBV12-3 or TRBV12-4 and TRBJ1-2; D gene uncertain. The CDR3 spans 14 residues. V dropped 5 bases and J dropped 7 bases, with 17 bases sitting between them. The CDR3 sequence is CASSPDSSAGGYTF. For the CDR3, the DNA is TGTGCCAGCAGTCCGGACTCTTCGGCGGGTGGCTACACCTTC.

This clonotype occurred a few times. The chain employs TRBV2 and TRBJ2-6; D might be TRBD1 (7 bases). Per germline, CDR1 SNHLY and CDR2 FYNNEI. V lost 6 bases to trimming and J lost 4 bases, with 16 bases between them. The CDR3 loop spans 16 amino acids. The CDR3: CASRDFRGEGANVLTF. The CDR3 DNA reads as TGTGCCAGCAGGGACTTCAGGGGGGAAGGGGCCAACGTCCTGACTTTC.

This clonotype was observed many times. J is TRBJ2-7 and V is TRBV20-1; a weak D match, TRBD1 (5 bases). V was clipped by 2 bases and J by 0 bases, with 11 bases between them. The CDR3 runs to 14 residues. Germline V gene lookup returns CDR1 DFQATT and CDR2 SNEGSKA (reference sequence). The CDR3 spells CSARNRSYSYEQYF. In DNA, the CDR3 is TGCAGTGCTAGAAACAGGTCGTACTCCTACGAGCAGTACTTC.

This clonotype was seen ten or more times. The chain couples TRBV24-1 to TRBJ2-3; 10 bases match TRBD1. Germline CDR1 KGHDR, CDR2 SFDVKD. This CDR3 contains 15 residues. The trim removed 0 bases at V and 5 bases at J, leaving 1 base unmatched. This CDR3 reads CATSDLGQGGDTQYF. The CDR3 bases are TGTGCCACCAGTGATTTGGGACAGGGGGGAGATACGCAGTATTTT.

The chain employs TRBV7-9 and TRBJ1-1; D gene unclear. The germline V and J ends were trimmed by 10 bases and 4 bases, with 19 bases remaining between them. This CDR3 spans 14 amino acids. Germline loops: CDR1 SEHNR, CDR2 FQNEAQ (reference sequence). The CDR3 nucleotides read TGTGCCACCAACACGTTTACAGTGGGCACTGAAGCTTTCTTT. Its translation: CATNTFTVGTEAFF.